What follows are 7 T cell receptor beta chains derived from one specimen sequenced in a study of CD8+ T cells in alopecia areata. Following extraction, RNA underwent reverse transcription to cDNA, which served as the sequencing template. The protocol was immunoSEQ multiplex PCR, while the TCRdb copy is restricted to in-frame clones and leaves out a portion. The sample lists around 190,000 clones, more than 50% occurring once. Sequenced material: CD8+ T cells sorted from blood. These receptors originate from a human donor in good health.

The genes are TRBV30 and TRBJ2-7; D is unclear. Germline CDR1 GTSNPN, CDR2 SVGIG (reference sequence). This CDR3 has 12 amino acids. V shed 1 base and J shed 3 bases, with 7 bases lying between them. CDR3 in DNA: TGTGCCTGGAGTGGGGTAGGCTACGAGCAGTACTTC. Protein sequence: CAWSGVGYEQYF. Based on the CDR3 plus reference TRBV30 and TRBJ2-7, the full variable domain is SQTIHQWPATLVQPVGSPLSLECTVEGTSNPNLYWYRQAAGRGLQLLFYSVGIGQISSEVPQNLSASRPQDRQFILSSKKLLLSDSGFYLCAWSGVGYEQYFGPGTRLTVT.

The table lists this clone with a few counts. V and J are TRBV10-3 and TRBJ2-1; TRBD1 matches at 7 bases. V was pared by 6 bases and J by 5 bases, with 7 bases of the junction left unmatched. Germline assignment: CDR1 ENHRY and CDR2 SYGVKD. The CDR3 loop spans 14 amino acids. CDR3 DNA: TGTGCCATCAGGACAGGGTATTCCCACAATGAGCAGTTCTTC. Its protein is CAIRTGYSHNEQFF.

With regard to this clone: Other DNA sequences within the sample encode an identical CDR3. The V and J genes are TRBV27 and TRBJ1-1; 7 bases fit TRBD1. Germline lookup yields CDR1 MNHEY and CDR2 SMNVEV (reference sequence). This CDR3 comprises 14 residues. Trimming took 5 bases from V and 0 from J; bases not matched to a gene: 3. Here the CDR3 DNA reads TGTGCCAGCAGTCCGGGACAGCTGAACACTGAAGCTTTCTTT. This sequence encodes CASSPGQLNTEAFF.

The chain couples TRBV29-1 to TRBJ2-1; 9 bases are a match to TRBD2. V was pared by 7 bases and J by 0 bases, with 4 bases of the junction left unmatched. Germline CDR1 is SQVTM and CDR2 is ANQGSEA. CDR3 size: 14 residues. The CDR3 spells CSGHSGSSYNEQFF. The CDR3 nucleotides read TGCAGCGGCCATAGCGGGAGCTCCTACAATGAGCAGTTCTTC.

The rearrangement uses TRBV4-1 and TRBJ1-1, with D unclear. Germline CDR1 is MGHRA and CDR2 is YSYEKL. Trimming took 6 bases from V and 1 from J, leaving 9 bases between them. This CDR3 contains 13 residues. The CDR3 DNA reads TGCGCCAGCAGTATAGACACGAACACTGAAGCTTTCTTT. As protein: CASSIDTNTEAFF.

The V call is TRBV4-1, the J call TRBJ2-1; D is unresolved. The CDR3 length is 15 residues. The V end was cut by 1 base, the J end by 2 bases, with 9 bases between. Germline CDR1 MGHRA, CDR2 YSYEKL. CDR3 amino acids: CASSQVVGPYNEQFF. As DNA, the CDR3 is TGCGCCAGCAGCCAAGTGGTTGGCCCCTACAATGAGCAGTTCTTC.

This chain uses TRBV6-5 with TRBJ1-5; D ambiguous. The germline gives CDR1 MNHEY, CDR2 SVGAGI. The CDR3 has 12 amino acids. V was pared by 7 bases and J by 0 bases, with 4 bases between. The CDR3 region has the DNA TGTGCCAGCAAGGGTAGCAATCAGCCCCAGCATTTT. This encodes CASKGSNQPQHF.